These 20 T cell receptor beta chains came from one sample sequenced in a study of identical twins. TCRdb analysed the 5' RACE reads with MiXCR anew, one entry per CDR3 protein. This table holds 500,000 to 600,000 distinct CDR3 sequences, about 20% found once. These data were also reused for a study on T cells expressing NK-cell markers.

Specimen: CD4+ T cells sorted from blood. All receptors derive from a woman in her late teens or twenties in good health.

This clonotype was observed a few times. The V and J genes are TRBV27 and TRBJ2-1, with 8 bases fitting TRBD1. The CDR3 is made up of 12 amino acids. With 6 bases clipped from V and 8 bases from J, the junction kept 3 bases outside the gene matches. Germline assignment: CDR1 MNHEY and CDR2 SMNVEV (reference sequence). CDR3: CASRQQGDEQFF. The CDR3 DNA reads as TGTGCCAGCAGACAACAGGGGGATGAGCAGTTCTTC.

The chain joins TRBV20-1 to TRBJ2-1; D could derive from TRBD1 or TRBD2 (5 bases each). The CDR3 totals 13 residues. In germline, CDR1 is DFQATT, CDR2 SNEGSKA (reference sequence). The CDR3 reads CREGTLPAYEQFF. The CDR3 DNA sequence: TGCAGAGAAGGGACCTTACCCGCTTATGAGCAGTTCTTC.

DNA for the CDR3: TGTGCCAGCAGTGAATATTGGGAGCAGTTCTTC. Protein product: CASSEYWEQFF. The V call is TRBV25-1, the J call TRBJ2-1; D remains unclear. This CDR3 region has 11 residues. CDR1 is MGHDK and CDR2 is SYGVNS in the germline V gene. The V end lost 0 bases, the J end lost 10 bases, and 4 bases lay between the germline ends.

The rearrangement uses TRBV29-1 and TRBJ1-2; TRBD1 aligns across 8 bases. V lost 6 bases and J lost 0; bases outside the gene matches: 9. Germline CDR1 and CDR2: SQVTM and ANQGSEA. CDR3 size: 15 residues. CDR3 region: CSVAGQGNSNYGYTF. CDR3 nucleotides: TGCAGCGTCGCCGGACAGGGAAACTCTAACTATGGCTACACCTTC.

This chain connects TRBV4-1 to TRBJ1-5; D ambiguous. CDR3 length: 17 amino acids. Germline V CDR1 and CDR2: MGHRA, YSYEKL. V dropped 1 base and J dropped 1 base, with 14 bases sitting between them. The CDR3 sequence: CASSQVPTRWSNQPQHF. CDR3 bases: TGCGCCAGCAGCCAAGTGCCCACCCGGTGGAGCAATCAGCCCCAGCATTTT.

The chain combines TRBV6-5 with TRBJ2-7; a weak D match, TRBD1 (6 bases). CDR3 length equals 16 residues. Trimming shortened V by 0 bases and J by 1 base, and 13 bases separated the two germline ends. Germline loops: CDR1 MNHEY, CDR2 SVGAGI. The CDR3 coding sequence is TGTGCCAGCAGTTACTCGAGCAGGGGCCTTTCCTACGAGCAGTACTTC. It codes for CASSYSSRGLSYEQYF.

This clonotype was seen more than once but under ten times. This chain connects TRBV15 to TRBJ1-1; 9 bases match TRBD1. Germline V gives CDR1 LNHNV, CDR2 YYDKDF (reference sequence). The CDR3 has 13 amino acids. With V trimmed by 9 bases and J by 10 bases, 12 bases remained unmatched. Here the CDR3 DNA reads TGTGCCACGTCAGTTGAGGGGACAGGGAGAGCTTTCTTT. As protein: CATSVEGTGRAFF.

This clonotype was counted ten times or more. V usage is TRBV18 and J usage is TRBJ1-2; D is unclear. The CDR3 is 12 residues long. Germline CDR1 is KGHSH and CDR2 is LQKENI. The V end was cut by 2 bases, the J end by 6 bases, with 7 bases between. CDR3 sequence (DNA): TGTGCCAGCTCACCAGCGGGGAATGGCTACACCTTC. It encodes CASSPAGNGYTF. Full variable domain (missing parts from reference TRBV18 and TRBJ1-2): NAGVMQNPRHLVRRRGQEARLRCSPMKGHSHVYWYRQLPEEGLKFMVYLQKENIIDESGMPKERFSAEFPKEGPSILRIQQVVRGDSAAYFCASSPAGNGYTFGSGTRLTVV.

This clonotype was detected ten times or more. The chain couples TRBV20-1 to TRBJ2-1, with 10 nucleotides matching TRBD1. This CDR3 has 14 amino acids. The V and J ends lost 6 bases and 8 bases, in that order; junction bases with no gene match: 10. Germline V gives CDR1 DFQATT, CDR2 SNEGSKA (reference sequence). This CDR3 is CSARGQGLVDEQFF. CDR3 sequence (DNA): TGCAGTGCCAGGGGACAGGGGCTGGTAGATGAGCAGTTCTTC.

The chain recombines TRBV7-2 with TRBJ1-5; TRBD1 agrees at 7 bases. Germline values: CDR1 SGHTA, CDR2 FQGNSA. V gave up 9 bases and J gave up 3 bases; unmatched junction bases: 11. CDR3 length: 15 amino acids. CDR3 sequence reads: CASLLARGINQPQHF. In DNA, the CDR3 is TGTGCCAGTCTCTTAGCCAGGGGGATCAATCAGCCCCAGCATTTT.

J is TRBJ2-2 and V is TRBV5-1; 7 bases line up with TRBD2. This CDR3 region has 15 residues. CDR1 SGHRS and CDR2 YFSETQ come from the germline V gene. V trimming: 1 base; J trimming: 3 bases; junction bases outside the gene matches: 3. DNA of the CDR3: TGCGCCAGCAGCTTGAACGCGGGGGACACCGGGGAGCTGTTTTTT. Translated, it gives CASSLNAGDTGELFF.

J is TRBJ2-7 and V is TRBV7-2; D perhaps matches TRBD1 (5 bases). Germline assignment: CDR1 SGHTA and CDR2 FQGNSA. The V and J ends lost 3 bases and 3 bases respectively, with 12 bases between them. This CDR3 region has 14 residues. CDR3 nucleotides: TGTGCCAGCAGCTTGTCCGGCAGGGACTACGAGCAGTACTTC. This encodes CASSLSGRDYEQYF.

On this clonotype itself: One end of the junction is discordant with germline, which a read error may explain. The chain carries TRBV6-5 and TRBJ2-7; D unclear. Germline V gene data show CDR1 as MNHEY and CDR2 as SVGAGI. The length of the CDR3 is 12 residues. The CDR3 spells CTSSPRSYEQYF. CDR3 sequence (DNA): TGTACCAGCAGCCCGCGGTCCTACGAGCAGTACTTC.

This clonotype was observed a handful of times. Here the CDR3 DNA reads TGTGCCAGCAGTTACGACACCCAGGGGCCCAATCAGCCCCAGCATTTT. It is translated as CASSYDTQGPNQPQHF. This sequence joins TRBV6-5 and TRBJ1-5, with D possibly being TRBD1 (6 bases). V was cut by 2 bases and J by 3 bases, with 14 bases left in between. The CDR3 has 16 residues. CDR1 is MNHEY, CDR2 SVGAGI, per germline.

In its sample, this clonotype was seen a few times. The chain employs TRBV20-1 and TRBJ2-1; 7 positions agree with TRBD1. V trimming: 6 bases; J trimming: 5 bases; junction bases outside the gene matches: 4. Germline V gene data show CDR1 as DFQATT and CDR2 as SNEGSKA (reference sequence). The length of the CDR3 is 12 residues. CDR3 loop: CSANTGDNEQFF. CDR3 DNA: TGCAGTGCGAACACAGGGGACAATGAGCAGTTCTTC.

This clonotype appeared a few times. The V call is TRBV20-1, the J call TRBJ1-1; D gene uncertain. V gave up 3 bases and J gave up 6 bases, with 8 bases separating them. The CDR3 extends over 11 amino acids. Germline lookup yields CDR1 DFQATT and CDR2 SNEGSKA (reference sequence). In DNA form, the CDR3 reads TGCAGTGCTAGGCCGCAGTCTGAAGCTTTCTTT. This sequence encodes CSARPQSEAFF.

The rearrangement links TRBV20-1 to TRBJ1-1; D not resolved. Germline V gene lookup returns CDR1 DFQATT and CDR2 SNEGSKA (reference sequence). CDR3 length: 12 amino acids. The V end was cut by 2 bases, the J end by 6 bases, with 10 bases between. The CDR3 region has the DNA TGCAGTGCTAGAAAAGGGTTCCCTGAAGCTTTCTTT. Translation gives CSARKGFPEAFF.

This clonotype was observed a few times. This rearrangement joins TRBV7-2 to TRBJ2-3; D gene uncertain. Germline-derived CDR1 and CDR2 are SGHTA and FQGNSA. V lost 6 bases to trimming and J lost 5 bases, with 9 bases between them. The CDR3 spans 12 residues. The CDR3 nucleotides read TGTGCCAGCAGTCTCTTGGAAGATACGCAGTATTTT. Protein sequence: CASSLLEDTQYF.

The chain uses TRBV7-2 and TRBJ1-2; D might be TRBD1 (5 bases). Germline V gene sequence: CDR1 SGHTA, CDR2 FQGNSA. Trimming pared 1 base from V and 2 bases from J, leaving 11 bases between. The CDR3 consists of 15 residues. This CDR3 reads CASSLGARDNYGYTF. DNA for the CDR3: TGTGCCAGCAGCTTAGGCGCCAGGGACAACTATGGCTACACCTTC.

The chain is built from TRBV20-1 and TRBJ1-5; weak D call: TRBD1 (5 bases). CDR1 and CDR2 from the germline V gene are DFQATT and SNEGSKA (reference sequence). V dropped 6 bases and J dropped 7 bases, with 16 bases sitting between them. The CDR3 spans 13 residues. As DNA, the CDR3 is TGCAGTGCCGGGACTGGTTGGACGCAGCCCCAGCATTTT. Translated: CSAGTGWTQPQHF.